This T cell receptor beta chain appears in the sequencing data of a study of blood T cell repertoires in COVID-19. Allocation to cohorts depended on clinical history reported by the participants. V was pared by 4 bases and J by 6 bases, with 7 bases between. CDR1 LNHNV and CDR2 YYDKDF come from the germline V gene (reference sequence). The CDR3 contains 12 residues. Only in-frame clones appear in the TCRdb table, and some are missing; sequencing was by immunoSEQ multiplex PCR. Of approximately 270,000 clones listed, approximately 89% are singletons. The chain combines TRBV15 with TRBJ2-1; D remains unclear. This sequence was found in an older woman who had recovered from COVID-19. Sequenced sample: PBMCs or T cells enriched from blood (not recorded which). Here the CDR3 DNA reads TGTGCCACCAGCACGATCGGCAATGAGCAGTTCTTC. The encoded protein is CATSTIGNEQFF. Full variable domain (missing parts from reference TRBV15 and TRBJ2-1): DAMVIQNPRYQVTQFGKPVTLSCSQTLNHNVMYWYQQKSSQAPKLLFHYYDKDFNNEADTPDNFQSRRPNTSFCFLDIRSPGLGDTAMYLCATSTIGNEQFFGPGTRLTVL.